These 28 T cell receptor beta chains share one sample of origin, sequenced in a study of glioma-infiltrating T cells after dendritic cell vaccination. Described time point: after dendritic cell vaccination, including at tumor progression/relapse. Here immunoSEQ multiplex PCR was the method, and the copy in TCRdb shows in-frame clones only, minus some. The sample consists of about 87,000 clones, 83% of them appearing once. The material sequenced was blood, taken after dendritic cell vaccination. The source of these receptors is a human donor with glioblastoma.

This clone has a single count. This chain connects TRBV7-2 to TRBJ1-2, with D tentatively TRBD1 (5 bases). The CDR3 consists of 12 residues. Deletions cut 6 bases from V and 7 bases from J, with 12 bases between. Germline CDR1 is SGHTA and CDR2 is FQGNSA. The DNA of the CDR3 is TGTGCCAGCAGTCCCGGGGGAGGTGGCTACACCTTC. This encodes CASSPGGGGYTF. The full variable domain, completed using reference TRBV7-2 and TRBJ1-2, is GAGVSQSPSNKVTEKGKDVELRCDPISGHTALYWYRQSLGQGLEFLIYFQGNSAPDKSGLPSDRFSAERTGGSVSTLTIQRTQQEDSAVYLCASSPGGGGYTFGSGTRLTVV.

This clone was recorded once. This chain connects TRBV5-5 to TRBJ1-5; 10 bases fit TRBD1. Germline V gives CDR1 SGHKS, CDR2 YYEKEE (reference sequence). CDR3 length: 15 residues. The V and J ends lost 0 bases and 5 bases, in that order; junction bases with no gene match: 2. CDR3 sequence: CASSLVTGGHQPQHF. CDR3 sequence (DNA): TGTGCCAGCAGCTTGGTGACAGGGGGCCATCAGCCCCAGCATTTT.

V and J are TRBV6-5 and TRBJ1-1; D gene unclear. V gave up 4 bases and J gave up 3 bases, with 12 bases separating them. Germline values: CDR1 MNHEY, CDR2 SVGAGI. CDR3 length: 14 residues. DNA of the CDR3: TGTGCCAGCAGTTTCTCCCGGGAGGACACTGAAGCTTTCTTT. It translates to CASSFSREDTEAFF.

The gene calls are TRBV10-3 and TRBJ1-5; tentatively, D is TRBD1 (6 bases). Germline CDR1 ENHRY, CDR2 SYGVKD. CDR3 length: 15 residues. V lost 2 bases and J lost 1, with 9 bases in between. In nucleotides, the CDR3 is TGTGCCATCAGTGAGCCGGGACAAAGCAATCAGCCCCAGCATTTT. It translates to CAISEPGQSNQPQHF.

The chain couples TRBV5-4 to TRBJ1-2; unclear D gene. The V gene's germline CDR1 is SGHNT and CDR2 YYREEE (reference sequence). There are 15 residues in the CDR3. V was trimmed by 3 bases and J by 6 bases, leaving 18 bases between them. The CDR3 nucleotides are TGTGCCAGCAGCTCAAGGCGCGCGACATCGGATGGCTACACCTTC. Protein: CASSSRRATSDGYTF.

This clone was recorded at least ten times. The V gene is TRBV6-6, the J gene TRBJ1-6; TRBD1 matches 7 bases. The trim removed 2 bases at V and 8 bases at J, leaving 3 bases unmatched. The length of the CDR3 is 14 residues. CDR1 and CDR2 (germline): MNHNY, SVGAGI (reference sequence). CDR3 sequence: CASSYDREDSPLHF. The CDR3 bases are TGTGCCAGCAGTTACGACAGGGAGGATTCACCCCTCCACTTT.

The rearrangement links TRBV2 to TRBJ2-1; 7 positions match TRBD1. The CDR3 extends over 13 amino acids. The germline V gene has CDR1 SNHLY and CDR2 FYNNEI. V dropped 8 bases and J dropped 8; count of bases not matched to a gene: 9. The CDR3 reads CASLTGLRDEQFF. CDR3 bases: TGTGCCAGCCTGACAGGGCTGAGGGATGAGCAGTTCTTC.

This rearrangement joins TRBV7-2 to TRBJ1-4; TRBD1 agrees at 7 bases. CDR1 and CDR2 from the germline V gene are SGHTA and FQGNSA. The CDR3 runs 15 residues. V lost 4 bases and J lost 4; bases outside the gene matches: 6. The CDR3 loop is CASSSGGPGNEKLFF. DNA for the CDR3: TGTGCCAGCAGCTCAGGGGGGCCTGGTAATGAAAAACTGTTTTTT.

The gene calls are TRBV14 and TRBJ2-1; 12 bases line up with TRBD2. With 5 bases clipped from V and 4 bases from J, the junction kept 6 bases outside the gene matches. Germline CDR1 is SGHDN and CDR2 is FVKESK. The CDR3 has 16 amino acids. CDR3 sequence: CASSALAGGPYNEQFF. In DNA, the CDR3 is TGTGCCAGCAGCGCCCTAGCGGGGGGGCCGTACAATGAGCAGTTCTTC.

J is TRBJ1-1 and V is TRBV2, with a tentative D call TRBD1 (6 bases). Per the germline V gene, CDR1 is SNHLY and CDR2 is FYNNEI. The V and J ends lost 7 bases and 11 bases respectively, with 14 bases between them. The CDR3 covers 11 residues. The CDR3: CASTLQGTAFF. The CDR3 nucleotides read TGTGCCAGCACCCTACAGGGAACTGCTTTCTTT.

J is TRBJ2-5 and V is TRBV19, with a possible D match to TRBD1 (6 bases). The CDR3 spans 13 residues. The V gene lost 4 bases and the J gene lost 3 bases, with 9 bases spanning the gap. The germline V gene has CDR1 LNHDA and CDR2 SQIVND (reference sequence). The CDR3 here is CASSRAGEETQYF. CDR3 nucleotides: TGTGCCAGTAGTAGGGCAGGGGAAGAGACCCAGTACTTC.

The chain recombines TRBV6-5 with TRBJ2-2; 8 bases line up with TRBD1. This CDR3 has 15 amino acids. Germline V gene sequence: CDR1 MNHEY, CDR2 SVGAGI. Germline trimming cut 2 bases from V and 5 bases from J; bases unmatched to any gene: 4. CDR3: CASSYGQGGTGELFF. The DNA of the CDR3 is TGTGCCAGCAGTTACGGACAGGGCGGAACCGGGGAGCTGTTTTTT.

The chain carries TRBV5-1 and TRBJ1-2, with TRBD1 matching over 10 bases. Germline assignment: CDR1 SGHRS and CDR2 YFSETQ. The V gene end was trimmed by 0 bases and the J gene end by 4 bases; junction bases not matched to a gene: 9. The CDR3 runs 17 residues. CDR3 sequence: CASSLGSRGDRGYGYTF. CDR3 sequence (DNA): TGCGCCAGCAGCTTGGGCTCCCGAGGGGACAGGGGCTATGGCTACACCTTC.

Only a few counts were recorded for this clone. V gene TRBV6-5 combines with J gene TRBJ2-7; D might be TRBD1 (5 bases). Trimming took 5 bases from V and 3 from J, leaving 8 bases between them. Per germline, CDR1 MNHEY and CDR2 SVGAGI. CDR3 length equals 12 residues. Here the CDR3 DNA reads TGTGCCAGCAGTGACGACAGCTACGAGCAGTACTTC. It yields the protein CASSDDSYEQYF.

In its sample, this clone was seen a few times. This sequence joins TRBV6-5 and TRBJ2-3; 8 positions match TRBD2. V shed 6 bases, J shed 1 base, and the junction held 3 bases outside the gene matches. The germline gives CDR1 MNHEY, CDR2 SVGAGI. CDR3 length equals 14 residues. The DNA for the CDR3 is TGTGCCAGCAGGCCGGGACTAGGCACAGATACGCAGTATTTT. As protein: CASRPGLGTDTQYF.

The chain joins TRBV6-6 to TRBJ1-4; D not resolved. The CDR3 runs 14 residues. V lost 5 bases to trimming and J lost 7 bases, with 14 bases between them. The V gene's germline CDR1 is MNHNY and CDR2 SVGAGI (reference sequence). The CDR3 DNA reads as TGTGCCAGCAGTCGAGGAGGAGGTCTTGAAAAACTGTTTTTT. Protein sequence: CASSRGGGLEKLFF.

This clone was seen just once. V gene TRBV29-1 combines with J gene TRBJ2-5; no definite D call. Trimming shortened V by 5 bases and J by 5 bases, and 15 bases separated the two germline ends. Germline loops: CDR1 SQVTM, CDR2 ANQGSEA. The CDR3 length is 13 residues. Here the CDR3 reads CSVSTASGETQYF. Written as DNA, the CDR3 is TGCAGCGTTAGTACTGCCTCCGGGGAGACCCAGTACTTC.

This clone was picked up a small number of times. The chain carries TRBV14 and TRBJ1-2, with TRBD1 as a possible D gene (5 bases). Germline assignment: CDR1 SGHDN and CDR2 FVKESK. The CDR3 spans 14 residues. Trimming stripped 0 bases from V and 13 bases from J, with 18 bases between. The CDR3 DNA follows: TGTGCCAGCAGCCAAGATGGGTGGGTCACAGGTTCCACCTTC. It is translated as CASSQDGWVTGSTF. The entire variable domain, with the rest obtained from reference TRBV14 and TRBJ1-2, is as follows: EAGVTQFPSHSVIEKGQTVTLRCDPISGHDNLYWYRRVMGKEIKFLLHFVKESKQDESGMPNNRFLAERTGGTYSTLKVQPAELEDSGVYFCASSQDGWVTGSTFGSGTRLTVV.

The chain couples TRBV4-1 to TRBJ1-6; 10 bases align to TRBD1. This CDR3 spans 16 amino acids. Trimming at V came to 4 bases and at J to 4 bases, leaving 4 bases not matched to a gene. Germline lookup yields CDR1 MGHRA and CDR2 YSYEKL. Here the CDR3 reads CASSPPGQGYNSPLHF. CDR3 sequence (DNA): TGCGCCAGCAGCCCTCCGGGACAGGGGTATAATTCACCCCTCCACTTT.

The chain employs TRBV5-6 and TRBJ2-1; D not certain. This CDR3 region has 15 residues. Per the germline V gene, CDR1 is SGHDT and CDR2 is YYEEEE. V was clipped by 0 bases and J by 0 bases, with 7 bases between them. CDR3 in DNA: TGTGCCAGCAGCTTGGTGGCTCTCTCCTACAATGAGCAGTTCTTC. This encodes CASSLVALSYNEQFF.

The CDR3 nucleotides are TGTGCCAGCACCACTAGGGACAGGGCCGCCTACGAGCAGTACTTC. This sequence encodes CASTTRDRAAYEQYF. The chain links TRBV16 to TRBJ2-7, with 9 bases fitting TRBD1. J was trimmed by 2 bases and V by 7 bases; bases with no gene match: 9. This CDR3 region has 15 residues. CDR1 and CDR2 from the germline V gene are KGHSY and FQNENV.

The rearrangement uses TRBV7-2 and TRBJ1-3; 10 positions match TRBD1. The CDR3 extends over 17 amino acids. CDR1 is SGHTA, CDR2 FQGNSA, per germline. The J segment lost 0 bases and the V segment lost 5 bases, leaving 7 bases of the junction unmatched. DNA for the CDR3: TGTGCCAGCAGCCCAGGGACAGGGGAAACCTCTGGAAACACCATATATTTT. Protein product: CASSPGTGETSGNTIYF.

The V call is TRBV7-8, the J call TRBJ1-2; 7 nucleotides align to TRBD1. CDR1 and CDR2 from the germline V gene are SGHVS and FQNEAQ. CDR3 size: 14 residues. V trimming: 3 bases; J trimming: 7 bases; junction bases outside the gene matches: 8. The CDR3, as DNA: TGTGCCAGCAGCTTCAACCGGGACAGCCCTGGCTACACCTTC. Amino acids: CASSFNRDSPGYTF. The complete variable domain, with remaining parts taken from reference TRBV7-8 and TRBJ1-2, reads GAGVSQSPRYKVAKRGQDVALRCDPISGHVSLFWYQQALGQGPEFLTYFQNEAQLDKSGLPSDRFFAERPEGSVSTLKIQRTQQEDSAVYLCASSFNRDSPGYTFGSGTRLTVV.

The DNA of the CDR3 is TGTGCCAGCAGTTCCCGGGACAGGGAGAATGAGCAGTTCTTC. This encodes CASSSRDRENEQFF. The rearrangement links TRBV6-6 to TRBJ2-1; 9 bases are shared with TRBD1. The CDR3 is 14 amino acids. Trimming cost V 4 bases and J 7 bases; bases outside gene matches: 5. Germline CDR1 reads MNHNY; CDR2 reads SVGAGI (reference sequence).

In this sample, this clone turned up a few times. The rearrangement links TRBV6-1 to TRBJ1-2, with 9 bases lining up with TRBD1. J lost 8 bases, V lost 7 bases, and 8 bases had no gene match. The CDR3 consists of 13 residues. Looked up from germline, CDR1 is MNHNS and CDR2 is SASEGT. The CDR3 DNA reads as TGTGCCAGCATTCTACAGGGGGCGAACGGCTACACCTTC. This translates into CASILQGANGYTF.

This clone occurred many times. V gene TRBV7-9 combines with J gene TRBJ2-1; 9 bases align to TRBD1. V shed 8 bases and J 2 bases; nucleotides not matched to a gene: 16. The CDR3 totals 18 residues. Germline CDR1 reads SEHNR; CDR2 reads FQNEAQ (reference sequence). Here the CDR3 reads CASAGQGISESPYNEQFF. The CDR3 region has the DNA TGTGCCAGCGCCGGACAGGGGATTAGCGAGTCCCCCTACAATGAGCAGTTCTTC.

This chain links TRBV4-2 with TRBJ1-1, with a possible D match to TRBD1 (5 bases). The V end was cut by 5 bases, the J end by 4 bases, with 17 bases between. The CDR3 length is 15 residues. Germline V gene lookup returns CDR1 LGHNA and CDR2 YNFKEQ. In DNA form, the CDR3 reads TGTGCCAGCAGCGCTTCGGGGGGTCAAGGCACTGAAGCTTTCTTT. The encoded protein is CASSASGGQGTEAFF.

This clone was observed a single time. The chain combines TRBV6-5 with TRBJ2-5; 7 positions match TRBD1. V lost 0 bases, J lost 5 bases, and 3 bases stayed unmatched. The CDR3 covers 14 residues. CDR1 and CDR2 (germline): MNHEY, SVGAGI. Written as DNA, the CDR3 is TGTGCCAGCAGTTACTCGGGCAGGGGGGAGACCCAGTACTTC. As protein: CASSYSGRGETQYF.